This TCR beta chain was found in a study of cytomegalovirus exposure and HLA in healthy donors. CDR3 length equals 16 residues. Looked up from germline, CDR1 is SGHTA and CDR2 is FQGNSA. J was trimmed by 6 bases and V by 7 bases; bases with no gene match: 17. Findings of the study overall: Within an earlier analysis, most TCR beta V segments proved productive either about 90% or about 30% of the time. When the data were analyzed later, several of the most significant clusters appeared to be linked to common viral pathogens.

A word on this clone: Its cognate antigen is unknown.

The PCR contained 60 Vbeta and 13 Jbeta primers. Measured with immunoSEQ multiplex PCR; TCRdb has only the in-frame clones, and not every one. This sample's table has 40,000 to 65,000 clones. Material: PBMCs. The receptor was derived from a man in his forties in good health and CMV-seropositive. J is TRBJ2-7 and V is TRBV7-2; 8 nucleotides align to TRBD2. CDR3 sequence: CASIRKVGTRDLEQYF. The CDR3 DNA is TGTGCCAGCATCCGGAAGGTGGGGACTAGGGACCTCGAGCAGTACTTC.